This TCR beta chain was sequenced during a study of T cell responses to AZD1222 COVID-19 vaccine. TCRdb's copy holds only in-frame clones and misses some; the assay was immunoSEQ multiplex PCR. The data show under 50,000 clones, approximately 90% seen once. The input for sequencing was peripheral blood, taken 28 days after the second AZD1222 dose. The clonotype comes from an adult who received the AZD1222 COVID-19 vaccine.

The CDR3 DNA is TGTGCCAGTAGTATTAGGGTTGGACAGCCCCAGCATTTT. Protein: CASSIRVGQPQHF. The V call is TRBV19, the J call TRBJ1-5; D is ambiguous. The CDR3 length is 13 residues. The ends were cut back, 3 bases at V and 7 bases at J, with 10 bases in the middle. Germline-derived CDR1 and CDR2 are LNHDA and SQIVND (reference sequence).